The 14 T cell receptor beta chains in this list originate from one sample, sequenced in a study of blood T cell repertoires in COVID-19. Sequencing was performed with immunoSEQ multiplex PCR; in TCRdb, only in-frame clones are kept and a portion is missing. The sample shows 100,000 to 150,000 clones, 80% to 90% of them seen only once. The sequenced material came from PBMCs or T cells enriched from blood (not recorded which). All receptors come from a man between 40 and 49 years old with acute COVID-19.

This CDR3 reads CASSLDAANTEAFF. The CDR3 bases are TGTGCCAGCAGCTTAGACGCGGCTAACACTGAAGCTTTCTTT. The chain employs TRBV7-9 and TRBJ1-1; D unresolved. Germline CDR1 SEHNR, CDR2 FQNEAQ (reference sequence). This CDR3 region has 14 residues. Trimming took off 1 base at V and 2 bases at J, with 8 bases between the two ends.

J is TRBJ1-1 and V is TRBV19, with 7 positions matching TRBD1. V shed 1 base and J 4 bases; nucleotides not matched to a gene: 3. Germline V lookup: CDR1 LNHDA, CDR2 SQIVND (reference sequence). The CDR3 sequence is 14 residues long. CDR3 in DNA: TGTGCCAGTAGTATAGTGGGGACAGCCACTGAAGCTTTCTTT. Encoded protein: CASSIVGTATEAFF.

The gene calls are TRBV28 and TRBJ2-7; 7 nucleotides line up with TRBD1. In germline, CDR1 is MDHEN, CDR2 SYDVKM. The ends lost 6 bases at V and 3 bases at J; junction bases unmatched: 2. CDR3 length equals 12 residues. CDR3 coding DNA: TGTGCCAGCAGGGGACAGAGCTACGAGCAGTACTTC. Its translation is CASRGQSYEQYF.

The V call is TRBV18, the J call TRBJ2-2, with TRBD2 as a possible D gene (5 bases). The germline V gene has CDR1 KGHSH and CDR2 LQKENI. V dropped 4 bases and J dropped 4 bases, with 10 bases sitting between them. This CDR3 comprises 14 residues. The CDR3 nucleotides are TGTGCCAGCTCACTTTCGACTATCACCGGGGAGCTGTTTTTT. Protein sequence: CASSLSTITGELFF.

The chain combines TRBV28 with TRBJ1-2, with D tentatively TRBD1 (6 bases). The CDR3 contains 14 residues. Trimming removed 4 bases from V and 4 bases from J, with 13 bases in between. Germline V gives CDR1 MDHEN, CDR2 SYDVKM. The CDR3 DNA is TGTGCCAGCAGTTCTCCGCAGGGGATCTATGGCTACACCTTC. It codes for CASSSPQGIYGYTF.

This chain joins TRBV5-1 and TRBJ1-5; D not resolved. V was trimmed by 2 bases and J by 5 bases, leaving 8 bases between them. Germline V gene lookup returns CDR1 SGHRS and CDR2 YFSETQ. The CDR3 loop spans 13 amino acids. The chain's CDR3 is CASSFGQDQPQHF. Here the CDR3 DNA reads TGCGCCAGCAGCTTCGGTCAGGATCAGCCCCAGCATTTT.

This clone has just one count. CDR3 nucleotides: TGTGCCAGCAGTTTGCGCGGTAGGAGTGAAAAACTGTTTTTT. Translating it yields CASSLRGRSEKLFF. The chain couples TRBV2 to TRBJ1-4; no reliable D call. The CDR3 sequence is 14 residues long. The V gene lost 5 bases and the J gene lost 7 bases, with 14 bases spanning the gap. Germline CDR1 SNHLY, CDR2 FYNNEI.

V usage is TRBV5-1 and J usage is TRBJ2-1; 11 bases fit TRBD2. V shed 3 bases and J 7 bases; nucleotides not matched to a gene: 12. CDR1 is SGHRS, CDR2 YFSETQ, per germline. The CDR3 runs 17 residues. The CDR3 sequence is CASSWPSLAGGGNEQFF. The DNA for the CDR3 is TGCGCCAGCAGCTGGCCCTCGCTAGCGGGGGGAGGTAATGAGCAGTTCTTC. The full variable domain, in which reference TRBV5-1 and TRBJ2-1 provide the parts outside the CDR3, is KAGVTQTPRYLIKTRGQQVTLSCSPISGHRSVSWYQQTPGQGLQFLFEYFSETQRNKGNFPGRFSGRQFSNSRSEMNVSTLELGDSALYLCASSWPSLAGGGNEQFFGPGTRLTVL.

V and J are TRBV6-5 and TRBJ1-2, with 7 nucleotides matching TRBD1. The CDR3 extends over 16 amino acids. Per the germline V gene, CDR1 is MNHEY and CDR2 is SVGAGI. V was clipped by 4 bases and J by 4 bases; unmatched bases: 12. The CDR3 DNA sequence: TGTGCCAGCAGTTTCAAGGGGGCGAATGGGGGCTATGGCTACACCTTC. This codes for CASSFKGANGGYGYTF.

This chain's CDR3 is CATSRDRGAGELFF. The CDR3 DNA reads as TGTGCCACCAGCAGAGACAGGGGCGCCGGGGAGCTGTTTTTT. The chain recombines TRBV15 with TRBJ2-2, with D perhaps TRBD1 (6 bases). This CDR3 spans 14 amino acids. Germline CDR1 is LNHNV and CDR2 is YYDKDF (reference sequence). The ends were cut back, 0 bases at V and 6 bases at J, with 8 bases in the middle.

This CDR3 reads CASSHHRGRPEAFF. The CDR3 DNA reads as TGTGCCAGCAGCCACCACAGGGGGCGGCCTGAAGCTTTCTTT. This chain uses TRBV3-1 (or the pseudogene TRBV3-2) with TRBJ1-1; 9 nucleotides match TRBD1. Unmatched junction bases numbered 5, after V lost 3 bases and J lost 6 bases. CDR3 length: 14 residues. Looked up from germline, CDR1 is LGHDT and CDR2 is YNNKEL (reference sequence).

The chain is built from TRBV13 and TRBJ1-5; D is unresolved. The CDR3 consists of 16 residues. Per germline, CDR1 PRHDT and CDR2 FYEKMQ (reference sequence). Trimming stripped 0 bases from V and 2 bases from J, with 11 bases between. For the CDR3, the DNA is TGTGCCAGCAGCTTAGGCGCGAGACGGGGCAATCAGCCCCAGCATTTT. Translation: CASSLGARRGNQPQHF.

The genes are TRBV3-1 (or the pseudogene TRBV3-2) and TRBJ1-1; tentative D call: TRBD1 (6 bases). There are 14 residues in the CDR3. The V end was cut by 4 bases, the J end by 0 bases, with 9 bases between. Germline CDR1 reads LGHDT; CDR2 reads YNNKEL (reference sequence). The CDR3 is CASSPGTMNTEAFF. CDR3 sequence (DNA): TGTGCCAGCAGCCCCGGGACAATGAACACTGAAGCTTTCTTT.

This sequence joins TRBV3-1 (or the pseudogene TRBV3-2) and TRBJ2-5; 10 bases are shared with TRBD2. Per the germline V gene, CDR1 is LGHDT and CDR2 is YNNKEL (reference sequence). The CDR3 is made up of 19 amino acids. V was pared by 0 bases and J by 5 bases, with 15 bases of the junction left unmatched. CDR3 in amino acids: CASSQDRGGSGRTGETQYF. CDR3 nucleotides: TGTGCCAGCAGCCAAGATCGGGGGGGTAGCGGGAGGACAGGGGAGACCCAGTACTTC.